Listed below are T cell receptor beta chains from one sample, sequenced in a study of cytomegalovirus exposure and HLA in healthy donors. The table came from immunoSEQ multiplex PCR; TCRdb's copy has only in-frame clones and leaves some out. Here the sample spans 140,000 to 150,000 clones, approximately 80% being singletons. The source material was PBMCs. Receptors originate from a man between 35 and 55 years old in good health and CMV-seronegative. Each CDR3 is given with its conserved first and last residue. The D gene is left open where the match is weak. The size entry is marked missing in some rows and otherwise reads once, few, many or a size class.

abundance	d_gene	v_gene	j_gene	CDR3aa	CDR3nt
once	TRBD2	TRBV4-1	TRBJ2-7	CASSQTPAGGLAEQYF	TGCGCCAGCAGCCAAACCCCAGCGGGGGGGCTGGCCGAGCAGTACTTC
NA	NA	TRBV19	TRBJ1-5	CASSISSGAGTQPQHF	TGTGCCAGTAGTATTTCCTCAGGGGCGGGCACGCAGCCCCAGCATTTT
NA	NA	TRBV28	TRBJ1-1	CASSFEGTEAFF	TGTGCCAGCAGTTTTGAGGGTACTGAAGCTTTCTTT
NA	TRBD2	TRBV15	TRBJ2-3	CAISRALAGGADTQYF	TGTGCCATCAGCAGAGCCCTAGCGGGAGGAGCAGATACGCAGTATTTT
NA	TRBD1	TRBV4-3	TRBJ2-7	CASSQGDREDHEQYF	TGCGCCAGCAGCCAAGGGGACAGGGAAGACCACGAGCAGTACTTC
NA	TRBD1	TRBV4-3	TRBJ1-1	CASSRVVGTGGRAFF	TGCGCCAGCAGCCGAGTCGTCGGGACAGGGGGTAGAGCTTTCTTT
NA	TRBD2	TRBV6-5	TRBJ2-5	CASSRGGLRQETQYF	TGTGCCAGCAGCCGGGGGGGGCTCCGCCAAGAGACCCAGTACTTC
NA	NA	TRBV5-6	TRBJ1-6	CASSISGTNSPLHF	TGTGCCAGCAGCATATCCGGTACGAATTCACCCCTCCACTTT
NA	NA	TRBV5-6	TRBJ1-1	CASSLRLSGASIEAFF	TGTGCCAGCAGCTTGAGGCTGTCAGGGGCCTCCATCGAAGCTTTCTTT
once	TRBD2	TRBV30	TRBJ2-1	CAWSRKGLAGFNEQFF	TGTGCCTGGAGTCGTAAGGGACTAGCGGGGTTCAATGAGCAGTTCTTC
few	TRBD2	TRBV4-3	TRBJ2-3	CASSQERAGGPDTQYF	TGCGCCAGCAGCCAAGAAAGAGCGGGGGGGCCAGATACGCAGTATTTT
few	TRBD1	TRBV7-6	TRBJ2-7	CASSLRGQGYEQYF	TGTGCCAGCAGCTTAAGGGGACAGGGGTACGAGCAGTACTTC
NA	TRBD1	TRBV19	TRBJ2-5	CASSSYSGTGTQETQYF	TGTGCCAGTAGTAGTTACTCCGGGACAGGGACCCAAGAGACCCAGTACTTC
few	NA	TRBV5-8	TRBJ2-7	CASSFSTYEQYF	TGTGCCAGCAGCTTTTCTACCTACGAGCAGTACTTC
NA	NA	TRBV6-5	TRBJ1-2	CASSNRARYGYTF	TGTGCCAGCAGCAACAGGGCGAGGTATGGCTACACCTTC
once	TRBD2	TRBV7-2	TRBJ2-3	CASSPASGLMDTQYF	TGTGCCAGCAGCCCAGCTAGCGGGCTAATGGATACGCAGTATTTT
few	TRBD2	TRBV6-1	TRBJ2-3	CASSEGAGGSTDTQYF	TGTGCCAGCAGTGAGGGGGCGGGAGGAAGCACAGATACGCAGTATTTT
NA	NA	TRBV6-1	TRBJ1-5	CASSGRPAEFSNQPQHF	TGTGCCAGCAGTGGACGGCCCGCGGAGTTTAGCAATCAGCCCCAGCATTTT
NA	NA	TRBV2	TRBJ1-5	CASSVEPAGNQPQHF	TGTGCCAGCAGCGTCGAGCCGGCAGGGAATCAGCCCCAGCATTTT
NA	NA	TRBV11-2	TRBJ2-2	CASHSLQLHVTGELFF	TGTGCCAGCCATTCCCTCCAACTGCACGTCACCGGGGAGCTGTTTTTT
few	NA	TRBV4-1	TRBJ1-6	CASSQSAGGYNSPLHF	TGCGCCAGCAGCCAGTCAGCGGGGGGTTATAATTCACCCCTCCACTTT
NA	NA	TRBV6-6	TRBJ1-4	CASSYAGQSEKLFF	TGTGCCAGCAGTTACGCTGGACAGAGCGAAAAACTGTTTTTT
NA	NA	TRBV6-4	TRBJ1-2	CASSDVGRVVYGYTF	TGTGCCAGCAGTGACGTCGGCAGGGTGGTCTATGGCTACACCTTC
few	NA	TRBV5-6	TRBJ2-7	CASSSGDGPREQYF	TGTGCCAGCAGCTCGGGGGACGGCCCCCGCGAGCAGTACTTC
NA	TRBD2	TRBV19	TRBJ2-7	CASTPGGRGYEQYF	TGTGCCAGTACCCCGGGCGGGAGAGGGTACGAGCAGTACTTC
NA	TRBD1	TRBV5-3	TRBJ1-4	CARSLDRQGEEKLFF	TGTGCCAGAAGCTTGGACAGACAGGGCGAAGAAAAACTGTTTTTT